The rows below give T cell receptor beta chains drawn from one sample of a study of blood T cell repertoires in COVID-19. Clones were read by immunoSEQ multiplex PCR, and TCRdb kept only the in-frame ones, dropping some. Of tens of thousands of clones in the sample, about nine tenths were seen once. The sample consisted of peripheral blood. The receptors were gathered from a man between 65 and 79 years old with active or convalescent COVID-19. The CDR3 runs from the conserved cysteine through the conserved F or W. A D gene is named only where the DNA matches it firmly. Clone size is not always given. Where it is, it says once, few, many or a class for expanded clones.

clone_size: once; v_call: TRBV12-3/TRBV12-4; d_call: TRBD1; j_call: TRBJ1-2; cdr3_length: 12; cdr3_aa: CASSGTAQGYTF; cdr3_nt: TGTGCCAGCAGTGGGACAGCCCAGGGCTACACCTTC
clone_size: few; v_call: TRBV5-1; d_call: NA; j_call: TRBJ2-1; cdr3_length: 15; cdr3_aa: CASSLGARSYNEQFF; cdr3_nt: TGCGCCAGCAGCTTGGGGGCCCGCTCCTACAATGAGCAGTTCTTC
clone_size: NA; v_call: TRBV28; d_call: NA; j_call: TRBJ1-2; cdr3_length: 16; cdr3_aa: CASSLDIGGPNYGYTF; cdr3_nt: TGTGCCAGCAGTTTGGACATCGGAGGGCCTAACTATGGCTACACCTTC
clone_size: NA; v_call: TRBV18; d_call: NA; j_call: TRBJ2-4; cdr3_length: 15; cdr3_aa: CASSLTRQRQNIQYF; cdr3_nt: TGTGCCAGCTCACTCACGAGACAGAGGCAAAACATTCAGTACTTC
clone_size: NA; v_call: TRBV5-1; d_call: NA; j_call: TRBJ2-2; cdr3_length: 16; cdr3_aa: CASSFGYNGIAGELFF; cdr3_nt: TGCGCCAGCAGCTTTGGGTATAACGGGATAGCCGGGGAGCTGTTTTTT
clone_size: NA; v_call: TRBV7-9; d_call: TRBD2; j_call: TRBJ2-3; cdr3_length: 14; cdr3_aa: CASSNPRGADTQYF; cdr3_nt: TGTGCCAGCAGCAATCCTCGGGGGGCAGATACGCAGTATTTT
clone_size: few; v_call: TRBV11-2; d_call: TRBD1; j_call: TRBJ2-7; cdr3_length: 16; cdr3_aa: CASSSRTGWGEYEQYF; cdr3_nt: TGTGCCAGCAGCTCCCGGACAGGGTGGGGTGAGTACGAGCAGTACTTC
clone_size: NA; v_call: TRBV30; d_call: TRBD1; j_call: TRBJ1-3; cdr3_length: 14; cdr3_aa: CAWEGQGRGNTIYF; cdr3_nt: TGTGCCTGGGAGGGACAGGGCCGAGGAAACACCATATATTTT
clone_size: NA; v_call: TRBV7-9; d_call: TRBD1; j_call: TRBJ1-4; cdr3_length: 12; cdr3_aa: CASSSGGQKLFF; cdr3_nt: TGTGCCAGCAGCTCAGGGGGGCAGAAACTGTTTTTT
clone_size: NA; v_call: TRBV19; d_call: TRBD1; j_call: TRBJ2-6; cdr3_length: 16; cdr3_aa: CASTGARQGSTNVLTF; cdr3_nt: TGTGCCAGTACCGGAGCCAGACAGGGATCGACCAACGTCCTGACTTTC
clone_size: NA; v_call: TRBV11-3; d_call: NA; j_call: TRBJ2-1; cdr3_length: 16; cdr3_aa: CASSPGNRVRYNEQFF; cdr3_nt: TGTGCCAGCAGCCCCGGAAACAGGGTCCGTTACAATGAGCAGTTCTTC
clone_size: NA; v_call: TRBV6-1; d_call: TRBD1; j_call: TRBJ2-1; cdr3_length: 15; cdr3_aa: CASSNRDRGPLEQFF; cdr3_nt: TGTGCCAGCAGTAACCGGGACAGGGGTCCCCTTGAGCAGTTCTTC
clone_size: NA; v_call: TRBV4-3; d_call: TRBD1; j_call: TRBJ2-4; cdr3_length: 15; cdr3_aa: CASSQEGRGKNIQYF; cdr3_nt: TGCGCCAGCAGCCAAGAGGGCAGGGGGAAAAACATTCAGTACTTC
clone_size: NA; v_call: TRBV7-9; d_call: NA; j_call: TRBJ2-1; cdr3_length: 15; cdr3_aa: CASSLDLGQGNEQFF; cdr3_nt: TGTGCCAGCAGCTTAGATCTTGGGCAAGGCAATGAGCAGTTCTTC
clone_size: NA; v_call: TRBV29-1; d_call: NA; j_call: TRBJ1-2; cdr3_length: 11; cdr3_aa: CSARTGGGYTF; cdr3_nt: TGCAGCGCCCGGACCGGGGGGGGCTACACCTTC
clone_size: few; v_call: TRBV7-5; d_call: NA; j_call: TRBJ1-3; cdr3_length: 15; cdr3_aa: CARSPRQRGGNTIYF; cdr3_nt: TGTGCCAGAAGCCCCAGACAAAGAGGGGGAAACACCATATATTTT
clone_size: NA; v_call: TRBV27; d_call: NA; j_call: TRBJ2-3; cdr3_length: 18; cdr3_aa: CASSPIGRGGSSTDTQYF; cdr3_nt: TGTGCCAGCAGTCCCATCGGAAGGGGGGGTTCTAGCACAGATACGCAGTATTTT
clone_size: NA; v_call: TRBV6-1; d_call: NA; j_call: TRBJ1-5; cdr3_length: 17; cdr3_aa: CASSEAVGQGLYQPQHF; cdr3_nt: TGTGCCAGCAGTGAAGCGGTAGGGCAGGGTTTATATCAGCCCCAGCATTTT
clone_size: NA; v_call: TRBV5-1; d_call: TRBD2; j_call: TRBJ2-7; cdr3_length: 14; cdr3_aa: CASSLWGGSYEQYF; cdr3_nt: TGCGCCAGCAGCTTATGGGGGGGCTCCTACGAGCAGTACTTC
clone_size: NA; v_call: TRBV6-2/TRBV6-3; d_call: NA; j_call: TRBJ1-3; cdr3_length: 14; cdr3_aa: CASSYSGGGGTIYF; cdr3_nt: TGTGCCAGCAGTTACTCGGGCGGCGGGGGCACCATATATTTT
clone_size: NA; v_call: TRBV9; d_call: TRBD2; j_call: TRBJ2-3; cdr3_length: 15; cdr3_aa: CASSLDSGSADTQYF; cdr3_nt: TGTGCCAGCAGCCTTGATAGCGGGAGCGCAGATACGCAGTATTTT
clone_size: NA; v_call: TRBV6-5; d_call: TRBD2; j_call: TRBJ2-5; cdr3_length: 14; cdr3_aa: CASSKVLAEETQYF; cdr3_nt: TGTGCCAGCAGTAAGGTTCTAGCGGAAGAGACCCAGTACTTC
clone_size: NA; v_call: TRBV4-2; d_call: NA; j_call: TRBJ2-3; cdr3_length: 15; cdr3_aa: CASSQVGGSTDTQYF; cdr3_nt: TGTGCCAGCAGCCAAGTGGGCGGGAGCACAGATACGCAGTATTTT
clone_size: once; v_call: TRBV28; d_call: NA; j_call: TRBJ1-2; cdr3_length: 13; cdr3_aa: CASRRTENYGYTF; cdr3_nt: TGTGCCAGCAGACGCACAGAGAACTATGGCTACACCTTC